This T cell receptor beta chain was sequenced in a study of T cells in localized non-small cell lung cancer (TCRdb year 2020). Turning to the overall study: Comparing tumors with uninvolved tumor-adjacent lungs, the study looked at the T cell repertoires of about 240 patients with early-stage NSCLC. The cohort comprised some 220 treatment-naïve NSCLC patients with resected, localized lung tumors. NSCLC patients had a mean age of roughly 64 years, and 129 were male and around 99 female.

With respect to this clone: Its antigen target is currently unknown. No much larger clone is present one base from it, and per-base qualities are unavailable.

Beyond this particular receptor, the publication reports: A median of roughly 58 of the top 100 tumor clones were detected in paired uninvolved adjacent lung, and around 27 of these tumor clones were also found among the top 100 clones of the paired uninvolved adjacent lung. Longer overall survival was associated with higher T cell density in blood, whereas shorter survival was associated with higher clonality in adjacent lung. Because the study design was exploratory, TCR variables were selected using unadjusted p-values without false-discovery rate correction. Uninvolved tumor-adjacent lung showed the highest T cell clonality, higher than tumor, which suggests more focused antigenic responses in the uninvolved tumor-adjacent lung. Because multi-region tumor sequencing was not performed, intratumor heterogeneity could not be ruled out.

At diagnosis, peripheral blood, uninvolved tumor-adjacent lung and tumor were collected and stored as a combination of fresh-frozen and FFPE material. For TCR repertoire profiling, blood samples were analyzed in the form of peripheral blood mononuclear cells. The immunoSEQ Assay was used to sequence TCR beta CDR3 regions from DNA. For the original study's pipeline: T cell density was computed as TCR beta template counts normalized to usable DNA estimated by amplifying housekeeping genes. Richness was estimated using the preseqR package, with extrapolation to 400,000 templates for PBMC samples and to 120,000 templates for tissue samples. Clonality was calculated as one minus Pielou's evenness. To identify tissue-enriched TCRs, differential abundance testing was run on productive amino-acid clonotypes with a minimum total count of 5 and an alpha of 0.1. The Jaccard Index and the Morisita Overlap Index were used to measure how much the repertoires overlapped between compartments. GLIPH grouped TCR beta CDR3s together with public tetramer-defined viral CDR3s, and a viral motif had to include at least three viral sequences and show V-gene enrichment. Drawn from immuneACCESS, this table holds only the in-frame rearrangements with V and J called that TCRdb kept. Clones are partly lost; checked studies trace under half to an unresolved V gene and leave the rest unexplained. Clone size and V and J calls were adopted from that table, with D and trimming inferred from the DNA. In all, the sample holds approximately 140,000 clones, and about 90% of those were seen once. Jointly, the top ten make up approximately 1.7% of the sample.

For this chain, trimming is 3 bases at the V end and 0 bases at the J end, and the number of junction bases without a gene match is 7. CDR1 and CDR2 (SGHRS, YFSETQ) derive from the germline V gene. Taken from cysteine to phenylalanine, the CDR3 has 16 residues. Only the CDR3 part of the read is kept: 48 bases, read in frame from the first base. The receptor was derived from a female donor of 60 years or more with stage I lung adenocarcinoma. The rearrangement joined TRBV5-1 to TRBJ2-3, and 7 junctional nucleotides match TRBD2. The sequenced sample was peripheral blood, obtained before any cancer treatment. CDR3 protein: CASSSQAGISTDTQYF. In nucleotide form, the sequence is TGCGCCAGCAGCTCGCAAGCGGGGATTAGCACAGATACGCAGTATTTT. Extended through the reference TRBV5-1 and TRBJ2-3 proteins, this CDR3 yields the full variable domain: KAGVTQTPRYLIKTRGQQVTLSCSPISGHRSVSWYQQTPGQGLQFLFEYFSETQRNKGNFPGRFSGRQFSNSRSEMNVSTLELGDSALYLCASSSQAGISTDTQYFGPGTRLTVL.